This section outlines one T cell receptor beta chain sequence together with its context. Its antigen remains unidentified. One base away there is no much larger clone; base qualities are not given. The immunoSEQ assay was applied to genomic DNA to generate the TCR beta chain sequences. The study's own analysis went as follows. CDR3 sequences that did not begin with the conserved framework cysteine at position 104 were removed manually. Clonality was calculated as one minus the normalized Shannon's Diversity Index, with values ranging from 0 (maximal diversity) to 1 (oligoclonal). To check whether a given CDR3 had different frequencies in two samples, for example brain versus blood, chi-squared comparison-of-proportions tests were used. Public clonotypes were found through immuneACCESS searches, while the VDJdb browser was used to judge similarity to known antiviral clonotypes. The clones in this table, taken by TCRdb from immuneACCESS, are in-frame only. Not every clone is retained; where verified, under half of the shortfall comes from an unresolved V gene, and the cause of the rest is unknown. V, J and clone size are taken as reported in that table, and D and trimming were inferred from the DNA itself. In this sample the table shows roughly 80,000 clones, around 93% of which occur a single time. Together, the top ten hold about 1.4% of the sample.

Trimming leaves V shorter by 6 bases and J shorter by 0 bases, with the junction holding 19 bases beyond the gene matches. From a lookup of the germline V gene, CDR1 and CDR2 are MDHEN and SYDVKM. The CDR3 has 22 amino acids, counting the end cysteine and phenylalanine. Only the CDR3 portion is preserved as DNA: 66 bases, with reading frame beginning at the first base. The sample comes from a study of brain T cells in children with intractable seizures (TCRdb year 2021). The study in broad terms: As a first screen for immune gene transcripts, resected brain tissue from approximately 54 pediatric epilepsy surgery cases was run on a NanoString immunology panel. Among the 12 selected surgery cases, pre-surgery blood was additionally sequenced for eight, leaving four cases with brain tissue only. Study-level results and caveats: Because pre- and post-surgery blood were sequenced to different depths, clones absent from the pre-surgery sample may reflect undersampling. Viral specificity was inferred solely from CDR3 sequence similarity, and the HCMV serostatus of the patients was not known.

This specimen's time point label, per the study, means: resected brain tissue, or blood drawn just prior to surgery. Surgery cases with the highest brain T cell transcript signatures were selected for TCR beta chain sequencing of brain tissue and, where available, blood. Before surgery, the patients had been given at least one anti-epileptic drug. TCR-sequenced patients were children with drug-resistant epilepsy due to tuberous sclerosis complex, focal cortical dysplasia, Rasmussen encephalitis or hemimegalencephaly. The Monarch genomic DNA purification kit was used to extract bulk genomic DNA from unsorted brain tissue and whole blood.

The V gene is TRBV28 and the J gene is TRBJ2-1; TRBD2 fits 14 bases in the junction. The sample consisted of peripheral blood, taken at surgery. The receptor was isolated from a boy younger than two with tuberous sclerosis and intractable seizures. The CDR3 region: CASSRLAPRLAGGRSSYNEQFF. Read as DNA, the sequence is TGTGCCAGCAGCCGACTTGCCCCGAGACTAGCGGGAGGGAGGAGCTCCTACAATGAGCAGTTCTTC.